This T cell receptor beta chain was captured by sequencing in a study of T cell repertoires in cytomegalovirus infection. Study-level information: Peptides in the study included HLA-C-restricted and HLA-B-restricted CMV epitopes. Through public TCR beta signatures, both CMV infection and matching HLA type were indicated. Notes on the study in general: Dominating the ex vivo response were HLA-C-restricted CMV-specific TCR beta clonotypes.

This clonotype showed up just a few times. Its antigen is currently unknown. The CDR3 length is 14 residues. V lost 7 bases, J lost 7 bases, and 17 bases lay in between. TCRdb itself ran the reads through MiXCR, one entry per CDR3 protein. The sample has approximately 730,000 distinct CDR3 sequences; 30% to 35% are singletons. The receptor comes from a human donor in good health (CMV status not recorded). Some clones in this sample may be carry-over from other donors' samples. This specimen was cultured PBMCs, taken from culture after CMV antigen stimulation. The chain carries TRBV12-3 or TRBV12-4 and TRBJ2-1, with D hard to call. The CDR3 loop is CASTPPGPKNEQFF. The CDR3 bases are TGTGCCAGCACCCCCCCCGGCCCTAAAAATGAGCAGTTCTTC.